The rows below give T cell receptor beta chains drawn from one sample of a study of identifying expanded T cells in peripheral blood. Using immunoSEQ multiplex PCR, the repertoire was profiled, and TCRdb retains in-frame clones only, with some absent. The sample holds around 120,000 clones, 65% to 90% seen once. The sequenced sample was blood. These receptors all stem from a person aged 18 to 70 in good health. CDR3s include the opening cysteine and the closing phenylalanine or tryptophan. A D gene is named only where the DNA matches it firmly. Not every row has a clone size; where given, it reads once, few, many or a size class.

d_call	clone_size	v_call	j_call	cdr3_aa	cdr3_nt
TRBD2	.	TRBV11-1	TRBJ2-3	CASSINSGSRTDTQYF	TGTGCCAGCAGCATAAATAGCGGGAGTCGCACAGATACGCAGTATTTT
.	.	TRBV6-5	TRBJ2-3	CASSYSRQGNTQYF	TGTGCCAGCAGTTACTCTAGGCAGGGAAACACGCAGTATTTT
.	once	TRBV28	TRBJ1-1	CASSNTRALNTEAFF	TGTGCCAGCAGTAATACCCGGGCTTTGAACACTGAAGCTTTCTTT
TRBD1	few	TRBV5-4	TRBJ2-4	CASSLNTRQGSIQYF	TGTGCCAGCAGCTTAAACACCCGACAGGGTTCCATTCAGTACTTC
.	.	TRBV19	TRBJ1-2	CASSIGRYGYTF	TGTGCCAGTAGTATTGGGAGGTATGGCTACACCTTC
.	.	TRBV6-5	TRBJ1-3	CASSYGADSGNTIYF	TGTGCCAGCAGTTACGGGGCCGATTCTGGAAACACCATATATTTT
.	.	TRBV7-3	TRBJ2-3	CASSQGGRGTDTQYF	TGTGCCAGCAGCCAGGGGGGAAGGGGCACAGATACGCAGTATTTT
TRBD2	.	TRBV7-3	TRBJ2-1	CASSLGSSGGYNEQFF	TGTGCCAGCAGCTTAGGTTCTAGCGGGGGATACAATGAGCAGTTCTTC
TRBD1	.	TRBV5-1	TRBJ2-5	CASSLRTGGNQETQYF	TGCGCCAGCAGCTTGCGGACAGGGGGCAACCAAGAGACCCAGTACTTC
.	.	TRBV5-4	TRBJ2-7	CASSFPSSYEQYF	TGTGCCAGCAGCTTCCCCAGCTCCTACGAGCAGTACTTC
.	.	TRBV6-6	TRBJ2-1	CASSYTPNIPYNEQFF	TGTGCCAGCAGTTACACCCCCAATATTCCCTACAATGAGCAGTTCTTC
.	.	TRBV21-1	TRBJ2-7	CAILQVTYEQYF	TGTGCCATCCTACAGGTTACCTACGAGCAGTACTTC
.	.	TRBV6-1	TRBJ1-2	CASTRQSNYGYTF	TGTGCCAGCACACGACAGTCTAACTATGGCTACACCTTC
.	.	TRBV7-9	TRBJ1-1	CASSLVRDTEAFF	TGTGCCAGCAGCTTAGTTCGGGACACTGAAGCTTTCTTT
TRBD1	once	TRBV28	TRBJ1-2	CASSFRDRGYGYTF	TGTGCCAGCAGTTTTCGAGACAGGGGTTATGGCTACACCTTC
.	.	TRBV11-2	TRBJ1-4	CASSILAEKLFF	TGTGCCAGCAGCATATTGGCTGAAAAACTGTTTTTT
.	once	TRBV2	TRBJ2-5	CASSGTNREGTQYF	TGTGCCAGCAGTGGGACCAATCGCGAGGGGACCCAGTACTTC
.	.	TRBV4-3	TRBJ1-1	CASSPTPRGPTEAFF	TGCGCCAGCAGCCCCACCCCCCGGGGGCCCACTGAAGCTTTCTTT
.	.	TRBV7-2	TRBJ2-1	CASSFGGGRDYNEQFF	TGTGCCAGCAGCTTCGGGGGCGGGAGAGACTACAATGAGCAGTTCTTC
TRBD1	few	TRBV28	TRBJ1-4	CASRGQGMRKLFF	TGTGCCAGCAGGGGACAGGGAATGAGGAAACTGTTTTTT
TRBD2	.	TRBV4-1	TRBJ2-1	CASSQEEASGAYNEQFF	TGCGCCAGCAGCCAAGAGGAGGCTAGCGGGGCCTACAATGAGCAGTTCTTC
TRBD1	.	TRBV6-1	TRBJ1-1	CASSATGARNTEAFF	TGTGCCAGCAGTGCCACAGGGGCTAGGAACACTGAAGCTTTCTTT
.	.	TRBV4-3	TRBJ2-3	CASSQGGGTDTQYF	TGCGCCAGCAGCCAAGGAGGGGGCACAGATACGCAGTATTTT
TRBD2	.	TRBV7-3	TRBJ2-1	CASSLGTSRQFF	TGTGCCAGCAGCCTCGGGACTAGTCGGCAGTTCTTC
TRBD2	.	TRBV7-9	TRBJ2-5	CASSWPGLAGVETQYF	TGTGCCAGCAGCTGGCCGGGACTAGCGGGAGTCGAGACCCAGTACTTC
TRBD1	.	TRBV5-1	TRBJ1-1	CASSLQTGDTEAFF	TGCGCCAGCAGCTTGCAAACAGGGGACACTGAAGCTTTCTTT
.	few	TRBV6-1	TRBJ2-7	CASTLRHDPNF	TGTGCCAGCACCCTACGACACGACCCGAACTTC
TRBD2	few	TRBV7-9	TRBJ2-4	CASSLGTSGGLLAKNIQYF	TGTGCCAGCAGCCTTGGGACTAGCGGGGGGTTACTAGCCAAAAACATTCAGTACTTC
.	.	TRBV4-2	TRBJ1-1	CASSQEADGREAFF	TGTGCCAGCAGCCAAGAAGCTGACGGACGTGAAGCTTTCTTT
TRBD2	.	TRBV7-6	TRBJ2-3	CASSLDPSGVSTDTQYF	TGTGCCAGCAGCTTAGATCCTAGCGGGGTTAGCACAGATACGCAGTATTTT
.	.	TRBV19	TRBJ1-4	CASSMGTVATNEKLFF	TGTGCCAGTAGTATGGGGACGGTGGCAACTAATGAAAAACTGTTTTTT
TRBD1	once	TRBV10-3	TRBJ1-1	CAISGTGANRAFF	TGTGCCATCAGCGGGACAGGGGCGAATCGAGCTTTCTTT
TRBD2	.	TRBV10-3	TRBJ2-1	CAISESGLDSLFF	TGTGCCATCAGTGAGTCGGGACTAGATTCTTTGTTCTTC
.	.	TRBV11-2	TRBJ2-7	CASSLAGVHEQYF	TGTGCCAGCAGCTTAGCAGGGGTGCACGAGCAGTACTTC